One sample yielded the 31 T cell receptor beta chains listed below, sequenced in a study of OX40 agonist ivuxolimab in advanced cancers. Measured with immunoSEQ multiplex PCR; TCRdb has only the in-frame clones, and not every one. The sample lists around 20,000 clones, roughly four fifths occurring once. This material consisted of CD4+ or CD8+ T cells sorted from blood, taken in a trial of the OX40 agonist ivuxolimab. These receptors all come from an adult with an advanced solid tumor such as melanoma, head and neck, liver or kidney cancer.

The V call is TRBV28, the J call TRBJ1-5; no firm D call. CDR3 length: 14 amino acids. CDR1 and CDR2 from the germline V gene are MDHEN and SYDVKM. Trimming took 6 bases from V and 2 from J, leaving 11 bases between them. The CDR3 loop is CASSPPHGNQPQHF. The CDR3 DNA reads TGTGCCAGCAGCCCCCCCCACGGCAATCAGCCCCAGCATTTT. Full variable domain (missing parts from reference TRBV28 and TRBJ1-5): DVKVTQSSRYLVKRTGEKVFLECVQDMDHENMFWYRQDPGLGLRLIYFSYDVKMKEKGDIPEGYSVSREKKERFSLILESASTNQTSMYLCASSPPHGNQPQHFGDGTRLSIL.

The chain carries TRBV9 and TRBJ2-5; D not certain. The assigned J gene may be wrong: the sequence end matches TRBJ2-7 better. This CDR3 is 14 amino acids long. CDR1 and CDR2 (germline): SGDLS, YYNGEE. The DNA for the CDR3 is TGTGCCAGCAGCGCTCGTACAGAATCTTACGAGCAGTACTTC. The encoded protein is CASSARTESYEQYF.

This chain connects TRBV4-3 to TRBJ2-1; D may be TRBD1 or TRBD2 (5 bases each). The CDR3 is 14 residues long. Per germline, CDR1 LGHNA and CDR2 YSLEER. V lost 2 bases, J lost 6 bases, and 11 bases lay in between. The CDR3 coding sequence is TGCGCCAGCAGCCAACTGGGACCACGCAATGAGCAGTTCTTC. It codes for CASSQLGPRNEQFF.

This sequence joins TRBV7-2 and TRBJ2-1; D is unclear. This CDR3 comprises 12 residues. Trimming cost V 5 bases and J 10 bases, with 12 bases left between them. CDR1 is SGHTA, CDR2 FQGNSA, per germline. Here the CDR3 reads CASSPRQFEQFF. CDR3 coding DNA: TGTGCCAGCAGCCCTCGTCAGTTCGAGCAGTTCTTC.

The chain employs TRBV5-1 and TRBJ2-1, with TRBD2 matching 7 bases. V lost 4 bases to trimming and J lost 6 bases; unmatched junction nucleotides: 7. CDR1 and CDR2 (germline): SGHRS, YFSETQ. The CDR3 is 14 amino acids. The CDR3 region is CASSREVQSNEQFF. CDR3 coding DNA: TGCGCCAGCAGCCGGGAGGTCCAGTCCAATGAGCAGTTCTTC.

This clone occurred once. The chain carries TRBV6-1 and TRBJ1-2; the D gene is possibly TRBD1 (6 bases). CDR1 is MNHNS, CDR2 SASEGT, per germline. CDR3 length: 15 residues. V was trimmed by 3 bases and J by 8 bases, leaving 19 bases between them. The CDR3 coding sequence is TGTGCCAGCAGTGAGGGGGGGGCGCCCCTAGGGGGCTACACCTTC. This codes for CASSEGGAPLGGYTF.

The rearrangement links TRBV7-3 to TRBJ2-3, with D unclear. CDR1 SGHTA and CDR2 FQGTGA come from the germline V gene. Trimming shortened V by 8 bases and J by 2 bases, and 17 bases separated the two germline ends. This CDR3 comprises 15 residues. In DNA, the CDR3 is TGTGCCAGCTCTCTTGACGAGACTTACACAGATACGCAGTATTTT. It yields the protein CASSLDETYTDTQYF.

This clone turned up a few times. J is TRBJ2-3 and V is TRBV15; 7 nucleotides agree with TRBD2. The junction had 4 bases not matched to a gene; V was cut back by 4 bases and J by 0 bases. CDR3 size: 15 residues. Looked up from germline, CDR1 is LNHNV and CDR2 is YYDKDF (reference sequence). The CDR3 spells CATSITSVSTDTQYF. The DNA of the CDR3 is TGTGCCACCAGCATTACTAGCGTAAGCACAGATACGCAGTATTTT.

The chain recombines TRBV5-6 with TRBJ1-6; 8 bases line up with TRBD1. The CDR3 contains 15 residues. Germline lookup yields CDR1 SGHDT and CDR2 YYEEEE. The J segment lost 4 bases and the V segment lost 4 bases, leaving 4 bases of the junction unmatched. The CDR3 sequence is CASSVGQGYNSPLHF. CDR3 in DNA: TGTGCCAGCAGCGTAGGACAGGGATATAATTCACCCCTCCACTTT.

This rearrangement joins TRBV7-2 to TRBJ2-5, with 8 bases lining up with TRBD1. Looked up from germline, CDR1 is SGHTA and CDR2 is FQGNSA. The CDR3 runs 14 residues. Losses at the gene ends were 1 base for V and 6 bases for J; bases not matched to a gene: 4. CDR3: CASSLEQGGQTQYF. The CDR3 DNA sequence: TGTGCCAGCAGCTTAGAACAGGGGGGACAGACCCAGTACTTC.

The chain recombines TRBV28 with TRBJ1-5; D gene ambiguous. Trimming removed 3 bases at V and 4 bases at J, with 4 bases between. Germline CDR1 reads MDHEN; CDR2 reads SYDVKM. The CDR3 consists of 12 residues. The CDR3 loop reads CASSFFNQPQHF. CDR3 nucleotides: TGTGCCAGCAGTTTTTTTAATCAGCCCCAGCATTTT.

The rearrangement links TRBV5-1 to TRBJ2-7, with D uncertain. Germline CDR1 SGHRS, CDR2 YFSETQ. The CDR3 loop spans 13 amino acids. The V end was cut by 1 base, the J end by 1 base, with 6 bases between. This CDR3 reads CASSLTLSYEQYF. CDR3 DNA sequence: TGCGCCAGCAGCTTGACCCTATCCTACGAGCAGTACTTC.

The rearrangement uses TRBV5-4 and TRBJ2-1, with 11 bases identical to TRBD2. The germline V gene has CDR1 SGHNT and CDR2 YYREEE (reference sequence). The length of the CDR3 is 17 residues. J was trimmed by 9 bases and V by 0 bases; bases with no gene match: 11. Here the CDR3 reads CASSLGLALAGGTEQFF. The CDR3, as DNA: TGTGCCAGCAGCTTGGGTTTGGCGCTAGCGGGAGGAACTGAGCAGTTCTTC.

The V call is TRBV7-2, the J call TRBJ2-5; TRBD2 agrees at 10 bases. This CDR3 is 16 amino acids long. V shed 5 bases, J shed 4 bases, and the junction held 10 bases outside the gene matches. Germline CDR1 and CDR2: SGHTA and FQGNSA. The chain's CDR3 is CASSPKTSGAGETQYF. For the CDR3, the DNA is TGTGCCAGCAGCCCGAAAACTAGCGGGGCAGGAGAGACCCAGTACTTC.

V is TRBV7-9 and J is TRBJ1-1, with a weak D call TRBD1 (5 bases). Trimming removed 1 base at V and 0 bases at J, with 6 bases between. CDR3 length: 14 residues. CDR1 is SEHNR and CDR2 is FQNEAQ in the germline V gene (reference sequence). CDR3 residues: CASSLDRMNTEAFF. The CDR3 nucleotides read TGTGCCAGCAGCTTAGACAGGATGAACACTGAAGCTTTCTTT.

The chain uses TRBV27 and TRBJ2-7; no clear D. This CDR3 region has 12 residues. From germline, CDR1 is MNHEY and CDR2 SMNVEV (reference sequence). Trimming cost V 1 base and J 3 bases, with 4 bases left between them. CDR3 nucleotides: TGTGCCAGCAGTTTATGGTTCTACGAGCAGTACTTC. This codes for CASSLWFYEQYF.

The chain carries TRBV4-3 and TRBJ1-4, with D perhaps matching TRBD1 (5 bases). There are 14 residues in the CDR3. Trimming left V 0 bases short and J 8 bases short, with 10 bases between. Looked up from germline, CDR1 is LGHNA and CDR2 is YSLEER. CDR3 sequence: CASSQDGRGEKLFF. DNA for the CDR3: TGCGCCAGCAGCCAAGATGGACGGGGGGAAAAACTGTTTTTT.

The V call is TRBV6-4, the J call TRBJ2-2; 7 nucleotides line up with TRBD1. Germline V lookup: CDR1 MRHNA, CDR2 SNTAGT. CDR3 size: 16 residues. With V trimmed by 0 bases and J by 5 bases, 6 bases remained unmatched. Written as DNA, the CDR3 is TGTGCCAGCAGTGACTCGACAGGGTGGAGAACCGGGGAGCTGTTTTTT. This gives the protein CASSDSTGWRTGELFF.

In its sample, this clone was seen once. The chain has TRBV7-3 and TRBJ2-6; TRBD2 matches at 10 bases. Germline CDR1 is SGHTA and CDR2 is FQGTGA. The CDR3 has 20 residues. V lost 4 bases to trimming and J lost 0 bases; unmatched junction nucleotides: 12. Written as DNA, the CDR3 is TGTGCCAGCAGCTCTGACAGCGGGAGGGCCAGGGGCTCTGGGGCCAACGTCCTGACTTTC. The encoded protein is CASSSDSGRARGSGANVLTF.

With regard to this clone: Other DNA sequences of this sample code for an identical CDR3. The V gene is TRBV9, the J gene TRBJ2-3; 11 positions agree with TRBD2. Germline values: CDR1 SGDLS, CDR2 YYNGEE. The J segment lost 0 bases and the V segment lost 0 bases, leaving 0 bases of the junction unmatched. The CDR3 extends over 16 amino acids. The CDR3 protein is CASSVGTSGSTDTQYF. The CDR3 bases are TGTGCCAGCAGCGTAGGGACTAGCGGGAGCACAGATACGCAGTATTTT. Full variable domain (remainder filled in from reference TRBV9 and TRBJ2-3): DSGVTQTPKHLITATGQRVTLRCSPRSGDLSVYWYQQSLDQGLQFLIQYYNGEERAKGNILERFSAQQFPDLHSELNLSSLELGDSALYFCASSVGTSGSTDTQYFGPGTRLTVL.

The CDR3: CASSLQDRGGYTF. The CDR3 DNA sequence: TGTGCCAGCAGCTTGCAGGACAGGGGCGGCTACACCTTC. The rearrangement joins TRBV5-4 to TRBJ1-2; 9 positions agree with TRBD1. V gave up 1 base and J gave up 8 bases; unmatched junction bases: 3. In germline, CDR1 is SGHNT, CDR2 YYREEE (reference sequence). CDR3 size: 13 residues.

The chain joins TRBV7-2 to TRBJ2-4, with no clear D. The CDR3 covers 15 residues. Trimming left V 6 bases short and J 0 bases short, with 12 bases between. Germline loops: CDR1 SGHTA, CDR2 FQGNSA. CDR3 loop: CASSLTVLAKNIQYF. CDR3 DNA: TGTGCCAGCAGTTTAACCGTCCTAGCCAAAAACATTCAGTACTTC. The full variable domain, with the rest looked up from reference TRBV7-2 and TRBJ2-4, is GAGVSQSPSNKVTEKGKDVELRCDPISGHTALYWYRQSLGQGLEFLIYFQGNSAPDKSGLPSDRFSAERTGGSVSTLTIQRTQQEDSAVYLCASSLTVLAKNIQYFGAGTRLSVL.

The rearrangement joins TRBV4-3 to TRBJ2-3; no clear D. The CDR3 extends over 12 amino acids. Germline values: CDR1 LGHNA, CDR2 YSLEER. The ends were cut back, 0 bases at V and 9 bases at J, with 7 bases in the middle. CDR3 residues: CASSQERLTQYF. The CDR3 nucleotides are TGCGCCAGCAGCCAAGAAAGGTTGACGCAGTATTTT.

The gene calls are TRBV30 and TRBJ2-7, with D maybe TRBD1 (6 bases). Germline loops: CDR1 GTSNPN, CDR2 SVGIG (reference sequence). CDR3 size: 12 residues. The V end was cut by 5 bases, the J end by 7 bases, with 15 bases between. The CDR3 loop is CAWGRGLKEQYF. The CDR3 region has the DNA TGTGCCTGGGGCAGGGGTTTGAAGGAGCAGTACTTC.

This clone came up a few times. V usage is TRBV7-9 and J usage is TRBJ2-4, with 8 positions matching TRBD2. This CDR3 is 15 amino acids long. The trim removed 5 bases at V and 2 bases at J, leaving 5 bases unmatched. Per germline, CDR1 SEHNR and CDR2 FQNEAQ (reference sequence). CDR3 amino acids: CASSPRGGPKNIQYF. CDR3 nucleotides: TGTGCCAGCAGCCCCCGGGGGGGGCCCAAAAACATTCAGTACTTC.

The gene calls are TRBV30 and TRBJ1-1, with TRBD1 as a possible D gene (6 bases). There are 15 residues in the CDR3. Germline CDR1 is GTSNPN and CDR2 is SVGIG (reference sequence). Deletions cut 2 bases from V and 3 bases from J, with 16 bases between. The CDR3 bases are TGTGCCTGGAGTCGAACAGGGAGGGGGGACACTGAAGCTTTCTTT. Translation: CAWSRTGRGDTEAFF.

A single count supports this clone. V gene TRBV7-6 combines with J gene TRBJ1-5, with 9 bases matching TRBD1. V dropped 4 bases and J dropped 3; count of bases not matched to a gene: 4. This CDR3 has 15 amino acids. Looked up from germline, CDR1 is SGHVS and CDR2 is FNYEAQ. The CDR3 here is CASSSGQGYNQPQHF. The CDR3 bases are TGTGCCAGCAGCTCCGGACAGGGGTACAATCAGCCCCAGCATTTT.

This clone has just one count. The chain uses TRBV18 and TRBJ2-1, with TRBD1 identical over 10 bases. The CDR3 runs to 16 residues. V shed 2 bases and J 4 bases; nucleotides not matched to a gene: 5. Per the germline V gene, CDR1 is KGHSH and CDR2 is LQKENI. DNA for the CDR3: TGTGCCAGCTCACCAATAGGGACAGGGGTATACAATGAGCAGTTCTTC. It encodes CASSPIGTGVYNEQFF.

As regards this clone: The junction does not match germline at one end; this may be a read error. The chain recombines TRBV11-2 with TRBJ2-5; possible D gene TRBD2, 7 bases. Germline values: CDR1 SGHAT, CDR2 FQNNGV. This CDR3 region has 15 residues. In DNA, the CDR3 is TGTGCCAGCAGCTTAGGGGCTACCGGGGGGCGGAAGGTGAACTTC. This encodes CASSLGATGGRKVNF.

The chain couples TRBV18 to TRBJ2-7; tentatively, D is TRBD2 (8 bases). Germline CDR1 reads KGHSH; CDR2 reads LQKENI. V lost 2 bases, J lost 2 bases, and 22 bases lay in between. The CDR3 contains 18 residues. The CDR3 loop reads CASSPIAGQRGITYEQYF. Here the CDR3 DNA reads TGTGCCAGCTCACCAATAGCGGGACAGCGTGGGATAACCTACGAGCAGTACTTC.

Concerning this clone itself: The sample carries other DNA sequences with the same CDR3. CDR3 sequence reads: CASSPGALNTEAFF. Written as DNA, the CDR3 is TGTGCCAGCAGTCCCGGCGCTCTGAACACTGAAGCTTTCTTT. This rearrangement joins TRBV28 to TRBJ1-1; no clear D. Germline CDR1 and CDR2: MDHEN and SYDVKM. The V gene lost 5 bases and the J gene lost 0 bases, with 10 bases spanning the gap. The CDR3 length is 14 residues. The variable domain in full, with the rest retrieved from reference TRBV28 and TRBJ1-1, is DVKVTQSSRYLVKRTGEKVFLECVQDMDHENMFWYRQDPGLGLRLIYFSYDVKMKEKGDIPEGYSVSREKKERFSLILESASTNQTSMYLCASSPGALNTEAFFGQGTRLTVV.